What follows are 26 T cell receptor beta chains derived from one specimen sequenced in a study of memory CD4+ T cells and cytomegalovirus serostatus. The method was immunoSEQ multiplex PCR; TCRdb's version includes in-frame clones alone and lacks a portion of them. This sample has some 48,000 clones; around four fifths occur once, and the top ten carry around 0.61%. Single viable CD3+CD4+CD8-CD45RO+ cells were sorted as the memory CD4+ T cells. The specimen was memory CD4+ T cells from blood. The receptors shown here come from an adult in good health and CMV-seronegative.

This chain connects TRBV28 to TRBJ1-4; D is uncertain. CDR1 MDHEN and CDR2 SYDVKM come from the germline V gene. The CDR3 totals 12 residues. The V and J ends lost 4 bases and 3 bases respectively, with 3 bases between them. CDR3 bases: TGTGCCAGCAGTTCACCTAATGAAAAACTGTTTTTT. Translating gives CASSSPNEKLFF.

Here the CDR3 DNA reads TGTGCCAGCGGACCTTACGGGGCGGGGGCCAACGTCCTGACTTTC. Translation: CASGPYGAGANVLTF. The chain joins TRBV7-6 to TRBJ2-6; D may match TRBD1 or TRBD2 (5 bases each). Germline lookup yields CDR1 SGHVS and CDR2 FNYEAQ. Between the trimmed V and J ends, which lost 8 bases and 4 bases, there was a span of 15 bases. This CDR3 comprises 15 residues.

The chain combines TRBV18 with TRBJ2-3; no reliable D call. Trimming cost V 6 bases and J 6 bases, with 10 bases left between them. The CDR3 is 12 residues long. Germline loops: CDR1 KGHSH, CDR2 LQKENI. CDR3 protein: CASSFLSDTQYF. DNA of the CDR3: TGTGCCAGCTCCTTCTTATCCGATACGCAGTATTTT.

The chain couples TRBV10-3 to TRBJ1-3, with 8 bases that match TRBD1. Losses at the gene ends were 6 bases for V and 4 bases for J; bases not matched to a gene: 5. The CDR3 has 14 residues. CDR1 and CDR2 from the germline V gene are ENHRY and SYGVKD. CDR3 coding DNA: TGTGCCATCAGCCGGGCAGGGGGCGGAAACACCATATATTTT. Amino acid sequence: CAISRAGGGNTIYF.

The V call is TRBV7-9, the J call TRBJ2-1, with 11 bases that match TRBD2. The CDR3 length is 18 residues. V gave up 2 bases and J gave up 9 bases; unmatched junction bases: 15. Looked up from germline, CDR1 is SEHNR and CDR2 is FQNEAQ (reference sequence). CDR3 DNA: TGTGCCAGCAGCTTACCCCTCAGGCTAGCGGGAGGCCGGAGTGAGCAGTTCTTC. Protein product: CASSLPLRLAGGRSEQFF.

The chain carries TRBV4-1 and TRBJ2-7; D assignment may be TRBD1 or TRBD2 (6 bases each). This CDR3 comprises 18 residues. Trimming stripped 0 bases from V and 1 base from J, with 19 bases between. CDR1 and CDR2 from the germline V gene are MGHRA and YSYEKL. The CDR3 protein is CASSQDPAGWGASYEQYF. CDR3 coding DNA: TGCGCCAGCAGCCAAGATCCGGCAGGGTGGGGGGCATCCTACGAGCAGTACTTC.

The V gene is TRBV27, the J gene TRBJ1-2; no firm D call. From germline, CDR1 is MNHEY and CDR2 SMNVEV (reference sequence). Between the trimmed V and J ends, which lost 6 bases and 1 base, there was a span of 9 bases. The length of the CDR3 is 13 residues. This CDR3 reads CASRGSDNYGYTF. In DNA form, the CDR3 reads TGTGCCAGCAGGGGTTCGGATAACTATGGCTACACCTTC.

This chain connects TRBV5-1 to TRBJ2-7, with TRBD1 as a possible D gene (6 bases). The V end was cut by 4 bases, the J end by 4 bases, with 18 bases between. The CDR3 consists of 15 residues. From germline, CDR1 is SGHRS and CDR2 YFSETQ. The CDR3 here is CASSVGPGTSYEQYF. The CDR3, as DNA: TGCGCCAGCAGCGTGGGACCCGGGACATCGTACGAGCAGTACTTC.

CDR3 DNA: TGTGCCTCAGAGAGCGCCCCTGGGGCCAACGTCCTGACTTTC. Its translation: CASESAPGANVLTF. The chain carries TRBV7-9 and TRBJ2-6; D is ambiguous. This CDR3 is 14 amino acids long. The germline V gene encodes CDR1 SEHNR and CDR2 FQNEAQ (reference sequence). Trimming took 11 bases from V and 2 from J, leaving 13 bases between them.

The chain carries TRBV28 and TRBJ2-3; 9 bases agree with TRBD2. V shed 3 bases and J 4 bases; nucleotides not matched to a gene: 8. The CDR3 is 16 amino acids. Germline loops: CDR1 MDHEN, CDR2 SYDVKM. The CDR3 DNA is TGTGCCAGCAGTTTGGGGAGCGGGAGGAGGGCAGATACGCAGTATTTT. Residues: CASSLGSGRRADTQYF. The full variable domain, with the rest looked up from reference TRBV28 and TRBJ2-3, is DVKVTQSSRYLVKRTGEKVFLECVQDMDHENMFWYRQDPGLGLRLIYFSYDVKMKEKGDIPEGYSVSREKKERFSLILESASTNQTSMYLCASSLGSGRRADTQYFGPGTRLTVL.

V gene TRBV2 combines with J gene TRBJ2-5; D might be TRBD1 or TRBD2, each matching 5 bases. Germline CDR1 SNHLY, CDR2 FYNNEI. The CDR3 runs 14 residues. Trimming took 9 bases from V and 0 from J, leaving 14 bases between them. The chain's CDR3 is CASWDGSYQETQYF. For the CDR3, the DNA is TGTGCCAGTTGGGACGGTTCGTACCAAGAGACCCAGTACTTC.

This clone was seen more than once but under ten times. The chain combines TRBV6-1 with TRBJ2-3; weak D call: TRBD1 (5 bases). The germline gives CDR1 MNHNS, CDR2 SASEGT. Trimming removed 8 bases at V and 0 bases at J, with 12 bases between. The CDR3 covers 14 residues. As DNA, the CDR3 is TGTGCCAGCGGGCAGGGTGGGAGCACAGATACGCAGTATTTT. This codes for CASGQGGSTDTQYF.

The V and J genes are TRBV7-8 and TRBJ2-3; D gene unclear. Deletions cut 1 base from V and 0 bases from J, with 5 bases between. CDR1 and CDR2 from the germline V gene are SGHVS and FQNEAQ. This CDR3 comprises 14 residues. CDR3 protein: CASSLVSSTDTQYF. DNA for the CDR3: TGTGCCAGCAGCTTAGTGTCCAGCACAGATACGCAGTATTTT.

The chain links TRBV11-3 to TRBJ2-7; the D gene is possibly TRBD1 (5 bases). Germline assignment: CDR1 SGHNT and CDR2 YENEEA. V was clipped by 4 bases and J by 5 bases, with 15 bases between them. This CDR3 comprises 14 residues. CDR3 in amino acids: CASSSSRDRNEQYF. CDR3 coding DNA: TGTGCCAGCAGCTCGTCCAGGGATCGGAACGAGCAGTACTTC.

Details on this clone: Other DNA sequences within the sample encode an identical CDR3. The chain is built from TRBV10-3 and TRBJ2-7; no definite D call. The CDR3 extends over 11 amino acids. The germline CDR1 and CDR2 sequences are ENHRY and SYGVKD. V dropped 5 bases and J dropped 1 base, with 3 bases sitting between them. The CDR3 protein is CAISQSYEQYF. The CDR3 nucleotides read TGTGCCATCAGTCAATCCTACGAGCAGTACTTC.

The count of this clone is one. This rearrangement joins TRBV18 to TRBJ1-4, with D unresolved. Germline assignment: CDR1 KGHSH and CDR2 LQKENI. Deletions cut 4 bases from V and 4 bases from J, with 10 bases between. The CDR3 is made up of 14 amino acids. The CDR3 reads CASSRSGINEKLFF. CDR3 DNA: TGTGCCAGCTCACGTTCCGGGATTAATGAAAAACTGTTTTTT. The full variable domain, in which reference TRBV18 and TRBJ1-4 provide the parts outside the CDR3, is NAGVMQNPRHLVRRRGQEARLRCSPMKGHSHVYWYRQLPEEGLKFMVYLQKENIIDESGMPKERFSAEFPKEGPSILRIQQVVRGDSAAYFCASSRSGINEKLFFGSGTQLSVL.

The chain carries TRBV6-5 and TRBJ1-1; D is perhaps TRBD1 (5 bases). Per the germline V gene, CDR1 is MNHEY and CDR2 is SVGAGI. V was clipped by 9 bases and J by 7 bases, with 24 bases between them. This CDR3 is built from 15 residues. The CDR3 region is CARGPRGTAPDEAFF. The CDR3 DNA reads TGTGCCAGAGGACCAAGGGGAACCGCCCCTGATGAAGCTTTCTTT.

The gene calls are TRBV20-1 and TRBJ1-1; TRBD1 is a possible D gene (5 bases). Per germline, CDR1 DFQATT and CDR2 SNEGSKA (reference sequence). There are 11 residues in the CDR3. Between the trimmed V and J ends, which lost 1 base and 7 bases, there was a span of 7 bases. The CDR3 reads CSARGQGEAFF. CDR3 nucleotide sequence: TGCAGTGCTAGAGGTCAGGGTGAAGCTTTCTTT.

Relative to its sample, this clone is medium-sized. The rearrangement links TRBV2 to TRBJ1-2, with D possibly TRBD1 on 5 matching bases. This CDR3 is 14 amino acids long. Trimming left V 6 bases short and J 2 bases short, with 13 bases between. CDR1 and CDR2 from the germline V gene are SNHLY and FYNNEI. CDR3: CASRRTSGNYGYTF. The CDR3 DNA reads TGTGCCAGCAGACGGACATCGGGGAACTATGGCTACACCTTC. The whole variable domain, remainder taken from reference TRBV2 and TRBJ1-2, is EPEVTQTPSHQVTQMGQEVILRCVPISNHLYFYWYRQILGQKVEFLVSFYNNEISEKSEIFDDQFSVERPDGSNFTLKIRSTKLEDSAMYFCASRRTSGNYGYTFGSGTRLTVV.

This chain connects TRBV6-1 to TRBJ1-2; unclear D gene. Germline-derived CDR1 and CDR2 are MNHNS and SASEGT. V was clipped by 7 bases and J by 3 bases, with 9 bases between them. CDR3 length: 12 residues. The CDR3 region has the DNA TGTGCCAGCAAATCTTCGGACTATGGCTACACCTTC. Its translation is CASKSSDYGYTF.

The chain recombines TRBV30 with TRBJ1-5, with TRBD1 identical over 9 bases. Germline values: CDR1 GTSNPN, CDR2 SVGIG (reference sequence). With V trimmed by 1 base and J by 3 bases, 4 bases remained unmatched. The CDR3 runs to 15 residues. The CDR3 loop reads CAWSGQGGFNQPQHF. DNA for the CDR3: TGTGCCTGGAGTGGACAGGGGGGCTTCAATCAGCCCCAGCATTTT.

This clone was recorded a few times. This rearrangement joins TRBV23-1 to TRBJ2-7; 7 bases are a match to TRBD1. TRBV23-1 is placed among ORFs of uncertain function. The CDR3 has 16 amino acids. Losses at the gene ends were 5 bases for V and 3 bases for J; bases not matched to a gene: 13. The CDR3 DNA reads TGCGCCAGCAGTTTTGAGTGCCACAGGGGCCTCTACGAGCAGTACTTC. Translating gives CASSFECHRGLYEQYF.

The chain employs TRBV27 and TRBJ1-1; TRBD1 agrees at 8 bases. Germline values: CDR1 MNHEY, CDR2 SMNVEV (reference sequence). The J segment lost 1 base and the V segment lost 2 bases, leaving 3 bases of the junction unmatched. The CDR3 length is 15 residues. The DNA of the CDR3 is TGTGCCAGCAGTTTAAGGGGGACAGGGAACACTGAAGCTTTCTTT. It codes for CASSLRGTGNTEAFF.

The chain joins TRBV5-1 to TRBJ2-5; D may be TRBD2 (6 bases). The CDR3 totals 13 residues. The germline V and J ends were trimmed by 8 bases and 5 bases, with 16 bases remaining between them. Germline CDR1 SGHRS, CDR2 YFSETQ. CDR3 coding DNA: TGCGCCAGTTCGGGACTCCGAAGGGAGACCCAGTACTTC. Its protein is CASSGLRRETQYF.

The chain uses TRBV19 and TRBJ2-6, with D possibly matching TRBD2 (5 bases). The V gene's germline CDR1 is LNHDA and CDR2 SQIVND (reference sequence). The V end lost 7 bases, the J end lost 0 bases, and 10 bases lay between the germline ends. CDR3 size: 15 residues. DNA of the CDR3: TGTGCCAGTATCCTCCGGGACTCTGGGGCCAACGTCCTGACTTTC. This translates into CASILRDSGANVLTF. The entire variable domain, with the rest obtained from reference TRBV19 and TRBJ2-6, is as follows: DGGITQSPKYLFRKEGQNVTLSCEQNLNHDAMYWYRQDPGQGLRLIYYSQIVNDFQKGDIAEGYSVSREKKESFPLTVTSAQKNPTAFYLCASILRDSGANVLTFGAGSRLTVL.

The rearrangement links TRBV10-2 to TRBJ1-4; D gene ambiguous. CDR1 is WSHSY and CDR2 is SAAADI in the germline V gene. This CDR3 comprises 17 residues. Trimming stripped 0 bases from V and 0 bases from J, with 11 bases between. Here the CDR3 DNA reads TGCGCCAGCAGTGAGTCACCCCGGATTGCAACTAATGAAAAACTGTTTTTT. Translation gives CASSESPRIATNEKLFF.